The 14 T cell receptor beta chains reported below all come from one sample, sequenced in a study of blood T cells in healthy people across ages. The use of a sample-barcoded 5' primer and a J-beta primer mix characterized a second PCR of roughly 6 to 11 cycles. One entry per CDR3 protein results from TCRdb running MiXCR on the 5' RACE reads. The sample has around 940,000 distinct CDR3 sequences; about 53% are singletons. Source material: blood. The receptor set was obtained from a woman between 55 and 75 years old in good health.

A single count supports this clonotype. V and J are TRBV24-1 and TRBJ2-5; 7 nucleotides agree with TRBD1. The CDR3 extends over 12 amino acids. The V segment lost 9 bases and the J segment 4 bases; nucleotides outside the gene matches: 4. The germline V gene has CDR1 KGHDR and CDR2 SFDVKD. As DNA, the CDR3 is TGTGCCACCCGGGACAGCGGAGAGACCCAGTACTTC. Its translation is CATRDSGETQYF.

This chain uses TRBV7-2 with TRBJ2-1, with D unclear. The germline CDR1 and CDR2 sequences are SGHTA and FQGNSA. CDR3 length equals 12 residues. Trimming stripped 2 bases from V and 10 bases from J, with 9 bases between. CDR3 loop: CASSLFGREQFF. The CDR3 nucleotides are TGTGCCAGCAGCTTATTTGGACGAGAGCAGTTCTTC.

There are a few counts of this clonotype. This rearrangement joins TRBV28 to TRBJ2-6, with D possibly called TRBD1 or TRBD2 (5 bases each). In germline, CDR1 is MDHEN, CDR2 SYDVKM. The CDR3 runs to 14 residues. V lost 2 bases and J 6 bases, leaving 8 bases between the germline ends. The CDR3: CASSLGGVANVLTF. CDR3 sequence (DNA): TGTGCCAGCAGTTTAGGGGGAGTGGCCAACGTCCTGACTTTC.

Here the CDR3 DNA reads TGTGCCAGCAGCCAAGATAGGGCATCCGGGGCCTACGAGCAGTACTTC. It specifies CASSQDRASGAYEQYF. The chain links TRBV4-2 to TRBJ2-7, with D possibly matching TRBD2 (5 bases). Germline CDR1 is LGHNA and CDR2 is YNFKEQ. Deletions cut 0 bases from V and 2 bases from J, with 14 bases between. There are 16 residues in the CDR3.

The chain joins TRBV4-2 to TRBJ2-3; 12 bases are a match to TRBD2. The junction had 10 bases not matched to a gene; V was cut back by 0 bases and J by 0 bases. Germline-derived CDR1 and CDR2 are LGHNA and YNFKEQ. This CDR3 is 20 amino acids long. CDR3 sequence: CASSQDDWLAGGTSTDTQYF. The CDR3, as DNA: TGTGCCAGCAGCCAAGATGATTGGCTAGCGGGAGGGACTAGCACAGATACGCAGTATTTT.

CDR3 nucleotide sequence: TGTGCCAGCAGCCAAGACGGCAGGGGAGGAAGGGATGAGCAGTACTTC. It encodes CASSQDGRGGRDEQYF. This chain links TRBV3-1 with TRBJ2-4; D may correspond to TRBD1 or TRBD2 (6 bases each). Germline V gene sequence: CDR1 LGHDT, CDR2 YNNKEL (reference sequence). The ends were cut back, 0 bases at V and 13 bases at J, with 22 bases in the middle. The CDR3 length is 16 residues.

The V gene is TRBV6-2 or TRBV6-3, the J gene TRBJ2-5; D uncertain. The J call may be in error: the DNA end matches TRBJ2-7 better. The CDR3 length is 13 residues. CDR1 and CDR2 (germline): MNHEY, SVGEGT. DNA of the CDR3: TGTGCCAGCAGTTACTCAATGGTTTCCGAGCAGTACTTC. It specifies CASSYSMVSEQYF.

A few counts support this clonotype. V is TRBV7-2 and J is TRBJ2-7; TRBD1 matches at 8 bases. The CDR3 consists of 13 residues. V shed 7 bases and J 4 bases; nucleotides not matched to a gene: 6. Germline CDR1 reads SGHTA; CDR2 reads FQGNSA. In nucleotides, the CDR3 is TGTGCCAGCAACCAGGGGGCCTGGTACGAGCAGTACTTC. Translation gives CASNQGAWYEQYF.

This clonotype has a handful of counts. V usage is TRBV10-3 and J usage is TRBJ2-6; D unresolved. This CDR3 comprises 15 residues. V dropped 1 base and J dropped 0 bases, with 4 bases sitting between them. Per germline, CDR1 ENHRY and CDR2 SYGVKD. The CDR3 bases are TGTGCCATCAGTGAGTTAGACTCTGGGGCCAACGTCCTGACTTTC. This gives the protein CAISELDSGANVLTF.

The chain combines TRBV12-3 or TRBV12-4 with TRBJ2-5; D is perhaps TRBD2 (5 bases). The better agreement between TRBJ2-7 and the DNA end casts doubt on the J call. CDR3 length: 17 residues. The CDR3 nucleotides are TGTGCCAGCAGTTTAGGGGGTCTAGCAGTTCTTGGCTACGAGCAGTACTTC. Translated: CASSLGGLAVLGYEQYF.

The J gene is TRBJ2-1, the V gene TRBV7-8; 13 nucleotides line up with TRBD2. The CDR3 sequence is 18 residues long. Germline V gene sequence: CDR1 SGHVS, CDR2 FQNEAQ. Germline trimming cut 0 bases from V and 4 bases from J; bases unmatched to any gene: 6. This CDR3 is CASSLARTSGRAYNEQFF. The CDR3 nucleotides are TGTGCCAGCAGCTTAGCGAGGACTAGCGGGAGAGCGTACAATGAGCAGTTCTTC.

The chain couples TRBV13 to TRBJ1-1, with TRBD1 identical over 7 bases. J gave up 7 bases and V 4 bases, and 3 bases lay outside the gene matches. The germline gives CDR1 PRHDT, CDR2 FYEKMQ (reference sequence). The CDR3 extends over 12 amino acids. The CDR3 is CASSSRTGEAFF. The CDR3 DNA sequence: TGTGCCAGCAGCTCCCGGACAGGTGAAGCTTTCTTT.

The genes are TRBV5-1 and TRBJ2-4, with 9 positions matching TRBD1. The end of the DNA fits TRBJ2-7 better, so the J call may be wrong. There are 15 residues in the CDR3. Germline V gene sequence: CDR1 SGHRS, CDR2 YFSETQ. The CDR3 nucleotides read TGCGCCAGCAGCTTGGGGACAGGGGTAATCTACGAGCAGTACTTC. It codes for CASSLGTGVIYEQYF.

The chain uses TRBV6-5 and TRBJ2-1, with D unclear. Germline CDR1 is MNHEY and CDR2 is SVGAGI. There are 13 residues in the CDR3. V was clipped by 4 bases and J by 8 bases, with 12 bases between them. CDR3 bases: TGTGCCAGCAGTTTCGCACGAGACTATGAGCAGTTCTTC. It yields the protein CASSFARDYEQFF.